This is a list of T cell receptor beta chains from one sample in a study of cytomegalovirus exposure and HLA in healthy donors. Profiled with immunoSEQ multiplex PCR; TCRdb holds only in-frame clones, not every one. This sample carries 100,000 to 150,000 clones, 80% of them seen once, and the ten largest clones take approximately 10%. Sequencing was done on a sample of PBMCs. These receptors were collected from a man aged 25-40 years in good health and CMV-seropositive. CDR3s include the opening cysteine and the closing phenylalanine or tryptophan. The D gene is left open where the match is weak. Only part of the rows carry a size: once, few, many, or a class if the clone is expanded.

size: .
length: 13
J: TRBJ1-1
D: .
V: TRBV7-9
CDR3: CASSQVFTTEAFF
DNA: TGTGCCAGCAGCCAGGTTTTTACTACTGAAGCTTTCTTT

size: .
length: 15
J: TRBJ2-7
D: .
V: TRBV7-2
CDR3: CASSLTGTPSYEQYF
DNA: TGTGCCAGCAGCTTGACCGGGACTCCTTCCTACGAGCAGTACTTC

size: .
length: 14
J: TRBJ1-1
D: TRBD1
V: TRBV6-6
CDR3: CASSPGQGNTEAFF
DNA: TGTGCCAGCAGTCCGGGACAGGGGAACACTGAAGCTTTCTTT

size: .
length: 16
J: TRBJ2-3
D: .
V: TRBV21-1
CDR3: CASSNLRGGSTDTQYF
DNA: TGTGCCAGCAGCAACCTGAGGGGGGGGAGCACAGATACGCAGTATTTT

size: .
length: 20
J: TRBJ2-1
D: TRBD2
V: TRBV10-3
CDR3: CAISDFVGVRGAISGGEQFF
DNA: TGTGCCATCAGTGACTTCGTAGGGGTGCGGGGGGCTATCTCCGGGGGTGAGCAGTTCTTC

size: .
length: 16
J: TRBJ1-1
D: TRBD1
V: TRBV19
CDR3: CASSPTGGRGNTEAFF
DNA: TGTGCCAGTAGCCCTACAGGGGGCCGAGGGAACACTGAAGCTTTCTTT

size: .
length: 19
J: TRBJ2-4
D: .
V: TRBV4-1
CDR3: CASSQDLPRRVDAKNSQYF
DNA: TGCGCCAGCAGCCAAGATCTACCCCGGAGGGTAGATGCCAAAAACAGTCAGTACTTC

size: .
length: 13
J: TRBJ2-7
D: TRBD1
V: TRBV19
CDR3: CASQGQGAYEQYF
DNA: TGTGCCTCCCAAGGGCAGGGGGCTTACGAGCAGTACTTC

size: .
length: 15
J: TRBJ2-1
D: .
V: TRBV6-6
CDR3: CASSYEGNSYNEQFF
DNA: TGTGCCAGCAGTTACGAGGGAAACTCCTACAATGAGCAGTTCTTC

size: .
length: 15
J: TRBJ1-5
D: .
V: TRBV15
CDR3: CATSRTTGSNQPQHF
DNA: TGTGCCACCAGCAGGACTACAGGGAGCAATCAGCCCCAGCATTTT

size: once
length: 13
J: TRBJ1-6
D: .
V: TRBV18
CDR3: CASSPTRNSPLHF
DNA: TGTGCCAGCTCACCAACTCGGAATTCACCCCTCCACTTT

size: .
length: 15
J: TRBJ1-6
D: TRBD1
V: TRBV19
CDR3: CASSFGTADNSPLHF
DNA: TGTGCCAGTAGTTTCGGGACAGCCGATAATTCACCCCTCCACTTT

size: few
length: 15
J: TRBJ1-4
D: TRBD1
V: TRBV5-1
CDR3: CASSLSGGTMKRLFF
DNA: TGCGCCAGCAGCTTGTCAGGGGGGACAATGAAAAGACTGTTTTTT

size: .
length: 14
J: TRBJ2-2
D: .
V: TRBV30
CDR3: CAWRRDWNTGELFF
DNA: TGTGCCTGGAGGCGGGACTGGAACACCGGGGAGCTGTTTTTT

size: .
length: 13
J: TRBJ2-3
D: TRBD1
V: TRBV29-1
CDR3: CSVRTGGVDTQYF
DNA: TGCAGCGTCCGGACAGGGGGAGTGGATACGCAGTATTTT

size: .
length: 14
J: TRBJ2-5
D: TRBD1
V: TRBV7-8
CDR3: CASSFTGGEETQYF
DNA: TGTGCCAGCAGCTTCACAGGGGGCGAAGAGACCCAGTACTTC

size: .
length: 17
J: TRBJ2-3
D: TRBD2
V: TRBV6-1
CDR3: CASSDWTSGGLANTQYF
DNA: TGTGCCAGCAGTGACTGGACTAGCGGGGGCCTGGCAAATACGCAGTATTTT

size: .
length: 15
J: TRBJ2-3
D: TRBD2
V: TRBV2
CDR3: CASRRLARSTDTQYF
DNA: TGTGCCAGCAGGAGACTAGCCAGGAGCACAGATACGCAGTATTTT

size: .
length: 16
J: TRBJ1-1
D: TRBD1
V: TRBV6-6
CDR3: CASSYDQGAPNTEAFF
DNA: TGTGCCAGCAGTTACGACCAGGGGGCGCCGAACACTGAAGCTTTCTTT

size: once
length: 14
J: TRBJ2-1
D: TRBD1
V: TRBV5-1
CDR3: CASRPDTGAYEQFF
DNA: TGCGCCAGCAGACCCGATACAGGGGCATACGAGCAGTTCTTC

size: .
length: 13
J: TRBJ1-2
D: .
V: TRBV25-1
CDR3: CASGRGADYGYTF
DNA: TGTGCCAGCGGCCGCGGGGCAGACTATGGCTACACCTTC

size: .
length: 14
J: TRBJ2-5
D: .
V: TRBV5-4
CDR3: CASSLGGLQETQYF
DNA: TGTGCCAGCAGCTTGGGGGGACTGCAAGAGACCCAGTACTTC

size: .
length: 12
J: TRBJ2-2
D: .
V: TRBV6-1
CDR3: CASSGQVGELFF
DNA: TGTGCCAGCAGTGGACAGGTCGGGGAGCTGTTTTTT

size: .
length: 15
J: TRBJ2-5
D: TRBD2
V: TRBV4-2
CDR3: CASSQDMGGQETQYF
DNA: TGTGCCAGCAGCCAAGATATGGGGGGGCAAGAGACCCAGTACTTC

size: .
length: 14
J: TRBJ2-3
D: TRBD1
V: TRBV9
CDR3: CASQDRISTDTQYF
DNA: TGTGCCTCCCAGGACAGGATTAGCACAGATACGCAGTATTTT

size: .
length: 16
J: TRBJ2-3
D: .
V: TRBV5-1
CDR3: CTSSPGRGGRTDTQYF
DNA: TGCACCAGCAGCCCAGGTAGGGGGGGACGCACAGATACGCAGTATTTT

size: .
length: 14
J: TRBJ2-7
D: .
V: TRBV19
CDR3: CASSIAGISYEQYF
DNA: TGTGCCAGTAGTATAGCAGGGATCTCCTACGAGCAGTACTTC

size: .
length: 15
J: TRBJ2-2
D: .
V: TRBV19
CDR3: CASKERADNTGELFF
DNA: TGTGCCAGTAAGGAGCGGGCAGACAACACCGGGGAGCTGTTTTTT

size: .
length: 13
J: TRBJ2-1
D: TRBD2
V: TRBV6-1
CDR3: CASASGAYNEQFF
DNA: TGTGCCAGCGCTAGCGGGGCTTACAATGAGCAGTTCTTC

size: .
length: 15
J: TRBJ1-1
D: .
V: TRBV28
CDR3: CASTFLGSLNTEAFF
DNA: TGTGCCAGCACCTTTTTGGGCAGTTTGAACACTGAAGCTTTCTTT

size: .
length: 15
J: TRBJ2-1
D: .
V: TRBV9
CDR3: CASSGRGTAYNEQFF
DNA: TGTGCCAGCAGCGGACGGGGTACGGCCTACAATGAGCAGTTCTTC

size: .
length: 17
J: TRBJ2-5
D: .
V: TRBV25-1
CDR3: CASSEEEALRPGETQYF
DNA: TGTGCCAGCAGTGAAGAGGAAGCCCTCCGACCCGGGGAGACCCAGTACTTC

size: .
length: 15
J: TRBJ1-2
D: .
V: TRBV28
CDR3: CASSFTRGSNYGYTF
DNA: TGTGCCAGCAGTTTTACCAGGGGTTCGAACTATGGCTACACCTTC

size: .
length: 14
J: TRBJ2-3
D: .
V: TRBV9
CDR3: CASSALQGLDTQYF
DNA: TGTGCCAGCAGCGCCCTCCAGGGGTTAGATACGCAGTATTTT

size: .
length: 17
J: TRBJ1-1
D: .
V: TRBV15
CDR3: CATSRGWGVLGNTEAFF
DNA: TGTGCCACCAGCAGAGGGTGGGGGGTGTTGGGGAACACTGAAGCTTTCTTT

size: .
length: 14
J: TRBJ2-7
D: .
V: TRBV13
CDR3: CASSPSAGLGEQYF
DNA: TGTGCCAGCAGCCCCTCTGCGGGGCTCGGCGAGCAGTACTTC

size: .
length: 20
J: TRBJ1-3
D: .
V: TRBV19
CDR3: CASSMTGFDESGTLGNTIYF
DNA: TGTGCCAGTAGTATGACTGGTTTTGATGAATCCGGGACTCTTGGAAACACCATATATTTT

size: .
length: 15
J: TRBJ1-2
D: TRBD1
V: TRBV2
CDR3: CASSRDRGTINGYTF
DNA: TGTGCCAGCAGCCGAGACAGGGGCACGATTAATGGCTACACCTTC

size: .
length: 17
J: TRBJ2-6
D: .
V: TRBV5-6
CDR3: CASSLAIESSGANGLTF
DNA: TGTGCCAGCAGCTTGGCCATCGAGAGCTCTGGGGCCAACGGCCTGACTTTC

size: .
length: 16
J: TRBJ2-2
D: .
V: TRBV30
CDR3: CAWSVRRNSYTGELFF
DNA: TGTGCCTGGAGTGTACGGAGGAACAGCTACACCGGGGAGCTGTTTTTT

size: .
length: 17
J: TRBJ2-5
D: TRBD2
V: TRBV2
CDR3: CASSEIRGLAGVETQYF
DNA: TGTGCCAGCAGTGAAATCCGCGGACTAGCGGGGGTAGAGACCCAGTACTTC

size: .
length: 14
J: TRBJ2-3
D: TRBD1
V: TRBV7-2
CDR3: CASSLGQGANTQYF
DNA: TGTGCCAGCAGCTTAGGACAGGGGGCAAATACGCAGTATTTT

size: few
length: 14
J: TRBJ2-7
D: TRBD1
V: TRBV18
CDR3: CASSPLQGAHEQYF
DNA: TGTGCCAGCTCGCCTTTACAGGGGGCCCACGAGCAGTACTTC

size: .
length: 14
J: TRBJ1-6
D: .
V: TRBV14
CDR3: CASSLLRGDSPLHF
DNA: TGTGCCAGCAGCCTCCTCAGGGGTGATTCACCCCTCCACTTT